One and the same sample provided the 21 T cell receptor beta chains below, sequenced in a study of OX40 agonist ivuxolimab in advanced cancers. The data were produced by immunoSEQ multiplex PCR, yet TCRdb's version contains in-frame clones alone and is incomplete. The sample consists of some 61,000 clones, roughly nine tenths of them appearing once. The sample here was CD4+ or CD8+ T cells sorted from blood, taken in a trial of the OX40 agonist ivuxolimab. These TCRs come from an adult with an advanced solid tumor such as melanoma, head and neck, liver or kidney cancer.

The chain carries TRBV27 and TRBJ2-1; 8 bases are shared with TRBD1. Germline values: CDR1 MNHEY, CDR2 SMNVEV (reference sequence). Losses at the gene ends were 3 bases for V and 6 bases for J; bases not matched to a gene: 22. The CDR3 runs 20 residues. CDR3 sequence: CASSFMGLTGAAPRSNEQFF. CDR3 nucleotide sequence: TGTGCCAGCAGTTTTATGGGGTTGACAGGGGCCGCGCCTCGAAGCAATGAGCAGTTCTTC.

In this sample, this clone turned up once. The V gene is TRBV5-8, the J gene TRBJ2-1, with D unclear. The germline CDR1 and CDR2 sequences are SGHTS and YDEGEE. The CDR3 loop spans 13 amino acids. Trimming cost V 4 bases and J 6 bases, with 11 bases left between them. CDR3 nucleotide sequence: TGTGCCAGCAGCCATCAAGTTGGCAATGAGCAGTTCTTC. It codes for CASSHQVGNEQFF.

The rearrangement links TRBV7-3 to TRBJ2-6; 10 bases are shared with TRBD1. V lost 9 bases, J lost 3 bases, and 8 bases stayed unmatched. The CDR3 has 16 amino acids. Germline CDR1 SGHTA, CDR2 FQGTGA. The CDR3 spells CASSRTGGYGANVLTF. The CDR3 DNA is TGTGCCAGTTCAAGGACAGGGGGTTATGGGGCCAACGTCCTGACTTTC.

This clone was observed a single time. CDR3 residues: CASSLGTDSQETQYF. CDR3 nucleotide sequence: TGCGCCAGCAGCTTGGGGACAGACTCCCAAGAGACCCAGTACTTC. The genes are TRBV5-1 and TRBJ2-5, with D perhaps TRBD1 (6 bases). CDR3 size: 15 residues. The germline V gene encodes CDR1 SGHRS and CDR2 YFSETQ. Trimming took off 0 bases at V and 1 base at J, with 10 bases between the two ends.

The rearrangement uses TRBV28 and TRBJ1-1, with D possibly TRBD1 on 6 matching bases. The CDR3 consists of 12 residues. Germline assignment: CDR1 MDHEN and CDR2 SYDVKM. V was clipped by 6 bases and J by 8 bases, with 13 bases between them. The DNA for the CDR3 is TGTGCCAGCAGCGGTTACAGGGTAGAAGCTTTCTTT. This gives the protein CASSGYRVEAFF.

The chain is built from TRBV7-9 and TRBJ1-2; TRBD1 is a possible D gene (5 bases). Trimming stripped 3 bases from V and 6 bases from J, with 11 bases between. The CDR3 covers 13 residues. CDR1 and CDR2 (germline): SEHNR, FQNEAQ (reference sequence). Written as DNA, the CDR3 is TGTGCCAGCAGCTTGACAGTGGGCGATGGCTACACCTTC. Its protein is CASSLTVGDGYTF.

This chain uses TRBV5-5 with TRBJ2-3; D may be TRBD2 (6 bases). V lost 4 bases, J lost 4 bases, and 19 bases lay in between. This CDR3 comprises 16 residues. Germline loops: CDR1 SGHKS, CDR2 YYEKEE (reference sequence). The CDR3: CASSPGNLGEADTQYF. As DNA, the CDR3 is TGTGCCAGCAGCCCCGGTAATTTGGGGGAGGCAGATACGCAGTATTTT. Complete variable domain (other parts from reference TRBV5-5 and TRBJ2-3): DAGVTQSPTHLIKTRGQQVTLRCSPISGHKSVSWYQQVLGQGPQFIFQYYEKEERGRGNFPDRFSARQFPNYSSELNVNALLLGDSALYLCASSPGNLGEADTQYFGPGTRLTVL.

This chain joins TRBV7-8 and TRBJ2-2; either TRBD1 or TRBD2 may supply D (5 bases each). This CDR3 spans 16 amino acids. Germline V lookup: CDR1 SGHVS, CDR2 FQNEAQ. V shed 2 bases and J shed 0 bases, with 10 bases lying between them. The CDR3, as DNA: TGTGCCAGCAGCTTATGGGGGTCCGCGAACACCGGGGAGCTGTTTTTT. Amino acids: CASSLWGSANTGELFF.

The rearrangement uses TRBV9 and TRBJ2-3, with TRBD1 matching 7 bases. Germline CDR1 and CDR2: SGDLS and YYNGEE. V lost 3 bases and J lost 7; bases outside the gene matches: 5. The CDR3 sequence is 13 residues long. CDR3 in amino acids: CASSGGRGNTQYF. The DNA of the CDR3 is TGTGCCAGCAGCGGGGGCAGGGGGAATACGCAGTATTTT. The variable domain in full, completed from reference TRBV9 and TRBJ2-3, reads DSGVTQTPKHLITATGQRVTLRCSPRSGDLSVYWYQQSLDQGLQFLIQYYNGEERAKGNILERFSAQQFPDLHSELNLSSLELGDSALYFCASSGGRGNTQYFGPGTRLTVL.

The chain's CDR3 is CASSARGTSGHTGELFF. In DNA form, the CDR3 reads TGTGCCAGCAGCGCGCGGGGGACTAGCGGTCACACCGGGGAGCTGTTTTTT. This rearrangement joins TRBV7-9 to TRBJ2-2; TRBD2 aligns across 11 bases. Per the germline V gene, CDR1 is SEHNR and CDR2 is FQNEAQ (reference sequence). CDR3 length: 17 amino acids. The junction had 8 bases not matched to a gene; V was cut back by 5 bases and J by 3 bases.

V and J are TRBV7-9 and TRBJ2-4; maybe TRBD2 (6 bases). The germline gives CDR1 SEHNR, CDR2 FQNEAQ (reference sequence). The CDR3 contains 13 residues. Trimming left V 3 bases short and J 8 bases short, with 11 bases between. The CDR3 DNA follows: TGTGCCAGCAGCTTTCAGGGCGGGGACATTCAGTACTTC. Translated, it gives CASSFQGGDIQYF. The full variable domain, completed using reference TRBV7-9 and TRBJ2-4, is DTGVSQNPRHKITKRGQNVTFRCDPISEHNRLYWYRQTLGQGPEFLTYFQNEAQLEKSRLLSDRFSAERPKGSFSTLEIQRTEQGDSAMYLCASSFQGGDIQYFGAGTRLSVL.

J is TRBJ1-1 and V is TRBV18, with TRBD1 as a possible D gene (6 bases). The CDR3 is made up of 14 amino acids. The germline gives CDR1 KGHSH, CDR2 LQKENI. Deletions cut 2 bases from V and 4 bases from J, with 11 bases between. The CDR3 bases are TGTGCCAGCTCACCAGGGACACTCCTCACTGAAGCTTTCTTT. Protein product: CASSPGTLLTEAFF.

The sample holds one count of this clone. The genes are TRBV19 and TRBJ1-5, with 7 bases aligning to TRBD1. The V and J ends lost 6 bases and 0 bases, in that order; junction bases with no gene match: 11. This CDR3 has 17 amino acids. Germline V gives CDR1 LNHDA, CDR2 SQIVND (reference sequence). The CDR3 DNA is TGTGCCAGTAGCCCCACAGGGGTCGGGTATAGCAATCAGCCCCAGCATTTT. Amino acids: CASSPTGVGYSNQPQHF.

V usage is TRBV15 and J usage is TRBJ2-6; possible D gene TRBD1, 5 bases. Germline V lookup: CDR1 LNHNV, CDR2 YYDKDF (reference sequence). The CDR3 spans 14 residues. Trimming removed 4 bases from V and 2 bases from J, with 6 bases in between. The CDR3 sequence: CATSIRAGANVLTF. The CDR3 nucleotides read TGTGCCACCAGCATCAGGGCTGGGGCCAACGTCCTGACTTTC. The entire variable domain, with the rest obtained from reference TRBV15 and TRBJ2-6, is as follows: DAMVIQNPRYQVTQFGKPVTLSCSQTLNHNVMYWYQQKSSQAPKLLFHYYDKDFNNEADTPDNFQSRRPNTSFCFLDIRSPGLGDTAMYLCATSIRAGANVLTFGAGSRLTVL.

The chain links TRBV7-2 to TRBJ2-2, with D possibly TRBD1 on 6 matching bases. CDR3 length: 16 amino acids. Germline V gives CDR1 SGHTA, CDR2 FQGNSA. V lost 1 base to trimming and J lost 6 bases, with 15 bases between them. Here the CDR3 reads CASSLGPQGSSGELFF. The CDR3 bases are TGTGCCAGCAGCTTAGGGCCACAGGGTTCCTCCGGGGAGCTGTTTTTT.

This clone was counted only a few times. This chain joins TRBV19 and TRBJ2-1; 9 bases are a match to TRBD2. Losses at the gene ends were 2 bases for V and 2 bases for J; bases not matched to a gene: 7. This CDR3 has 17 amino acids. The germline CDR1 and CDR2 sequences are LNHDA and SQIVND (reference sequence). CDR3 protein: CASSILPTSGPYNEQFF. As DNA, the CDR3 is TGTGCCAGTAGTATATTACCGACTAGCGGCCCCTACAATGAGCAGTTCTTC. The whole variable domain, remainder taken from reference TRBV19 and TRBJ2-1, is DGGITQSPKYLFRKEGQNVTLSCEQNLNHDAMYWYRQDPGQGLRLIYYSQIVNDFQKGDIAEGYSVSREKKESFPLTVTSAQKNPTAFYLCASSILPTSGPYNEQFFGPGTRLTVL.

The chain recombines TRBV5-1 with TRBJ1-2, with TRBD1 as a possible D gene (6 bases). CDR3 length: 15 amino acids. V was clipped by 5 bases and J by 2 bases, with 16 bases between them. The germline V gene has CDR1 SGHRS and CDR2 YFSETQ. In DNA form, the CDR3 reads TGCGCCAGCAGACAAAGTACCGGGACAAACTATGGCTACACCTTC. Protein sequence: CASRQSTGTNYGYTF.

The chain uses TRBV28 and TRBJ1-4; D possibly corresponds to TRBD1 (5 bases). The V gene lost 2 bases and the J gene lost 0 bases, with 10 bases spanning the gap. CDR1 is MDHEN and CDR2 is SYDVKM in the germline V gene. The CDR3 is 16 residues long. Here the CDR3 DNA reads TGTGCCAGCAGTTTAAGGGACTCCACAACTAATGAAAAACTGTTTTTT. It codes for CASSLRDSTTNEKLFF.

The chain joins TRBV28 to TRBJ1-1; D call uncertain. This CDR3 has 11 amino acids. Germline V lookup: CDR1 MDHEN, CDR2 SYDVKM. V lost 9 bases and J lost 0, with 5 bases in between. The CDR3 region has the DNA TGTGCCAGTTTAATGAACACTGAAGCTTTCTTT. It is translated as CASLMNTEAFF.

The V gene is TRBV11-2, the J gene TRBJ1-1; D perhaps matches TRBD1 (6 bases). The V end lost 6 bases, the J end lost 4 bases, and 12 bases lay between the germline ends. The CDR3 covers 13 residues. CDR1 SGHAT and CDR2 FQNNGV come from the germline V gene. The CDR3 reads CASSPGVGTEAFF. The CDR3 coding sequence is TGTGCCAGCAGTCCAGGGGTGGGCACTGAAGCTTTCTTT.

The chain recombines TRBV19 with TRBJ2-2; tentatively, D is TRBD1 or TRBD2 (5 bases each). Germline V gene data show CDR1 as LNHDA and CDR2 as SQIVND (reference sequence). The CDR3 is 14 amino acids. V lost 5 bases to trimming and J lost 6 bases, with 13 bases between them. The CDR3 DNA follows: TGTGCCAGTAGTTTCGGGTTGGGGGCCGGGGAGCTGTTTTTT. This codes for CASSFGLGAGELFF.